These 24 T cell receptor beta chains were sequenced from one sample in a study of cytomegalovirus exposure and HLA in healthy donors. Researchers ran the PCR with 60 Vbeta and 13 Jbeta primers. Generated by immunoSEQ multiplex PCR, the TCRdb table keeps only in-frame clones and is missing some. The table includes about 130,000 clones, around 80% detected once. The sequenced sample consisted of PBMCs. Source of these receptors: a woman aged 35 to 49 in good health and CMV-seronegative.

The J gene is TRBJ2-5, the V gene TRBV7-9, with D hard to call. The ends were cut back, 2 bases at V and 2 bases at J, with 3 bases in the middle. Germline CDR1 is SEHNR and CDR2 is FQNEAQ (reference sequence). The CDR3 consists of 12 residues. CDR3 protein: CASSLIQETQYF. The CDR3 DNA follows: TGTGCCAGCAGCTTAATACAAGAGACCCAGTACTTC.

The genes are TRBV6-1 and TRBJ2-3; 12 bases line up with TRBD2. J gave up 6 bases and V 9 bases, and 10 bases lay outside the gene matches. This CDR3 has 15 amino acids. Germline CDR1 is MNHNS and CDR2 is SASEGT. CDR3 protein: CASFSLAGGTDTQYF. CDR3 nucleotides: TGTGCCAGTTTTTCACTAGCGGGAGGAACGGATACGCAGTATTTT.

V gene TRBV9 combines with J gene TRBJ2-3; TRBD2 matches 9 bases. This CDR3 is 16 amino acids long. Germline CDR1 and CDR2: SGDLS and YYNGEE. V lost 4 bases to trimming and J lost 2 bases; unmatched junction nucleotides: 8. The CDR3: CASSSRLAEVTDTQYF. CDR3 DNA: TGTGCCAGCAGCTCCCGACTAGCGGAGGTCACAGATACGCAGTATTTT. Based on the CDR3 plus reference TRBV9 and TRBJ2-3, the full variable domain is DSGVTQTPKHLITATGQRVTLRCSPRSGDLSVYWYQQSLDQGLQFLIQYYNGEERAKGNILERFSAQQFPDLHSELNLSSLELGDSALYFCASSSRLAEVTDTQYFGPGTRLTVL.

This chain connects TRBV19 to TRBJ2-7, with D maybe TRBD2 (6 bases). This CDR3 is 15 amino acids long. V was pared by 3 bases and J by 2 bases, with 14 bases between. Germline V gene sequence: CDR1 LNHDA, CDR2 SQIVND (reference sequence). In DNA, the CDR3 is TGTGCCAGTAGTATTTCGGGGCTAGCGACCTACGAGCAGTACTTC. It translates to CASSISGLATYEQYF.

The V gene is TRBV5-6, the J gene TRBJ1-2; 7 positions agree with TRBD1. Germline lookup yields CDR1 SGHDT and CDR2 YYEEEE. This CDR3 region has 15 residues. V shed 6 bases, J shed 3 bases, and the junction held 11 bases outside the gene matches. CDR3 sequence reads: CASIQTTGFDYGYTF. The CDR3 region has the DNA TGTGCCAGCATCCAGACGACAGGGTTCGACTATGGCTACACCTTC. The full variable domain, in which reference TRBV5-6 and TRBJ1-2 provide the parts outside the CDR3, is DAGVTQSPTHLIKTRGQQVTLRCSPKSGHDTVSWYQQALGQGPQFIFQYYEEEERQRGNFPDRFSGHQFPNYSSELNVNALLLGDSALYLCASIQTTGFDYGYTFGSGTRLTVV.

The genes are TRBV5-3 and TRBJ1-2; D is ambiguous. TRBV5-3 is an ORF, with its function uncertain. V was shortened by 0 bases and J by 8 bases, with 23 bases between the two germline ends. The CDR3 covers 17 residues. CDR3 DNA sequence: TGTGCCAGAAGCTTGGAGGGAGGACGGGGTGTAGTATGGGGCTACACCTTC. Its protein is CARSLEGGRGVVWGYTF.

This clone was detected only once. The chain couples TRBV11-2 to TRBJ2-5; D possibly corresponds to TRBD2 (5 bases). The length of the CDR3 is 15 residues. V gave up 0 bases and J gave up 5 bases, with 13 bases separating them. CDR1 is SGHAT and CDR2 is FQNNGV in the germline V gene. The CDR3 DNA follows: TGTGCCAGCAGCTTAGATCGGGGTAGCGCCGAGACCCAGTACTTC. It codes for CASSLDRGSAETQYF.

In DNA, the CDR3 is TGTGCCAGCAGCTTAGATGACCTTAGGACAGGGAGGAACGAGCAGTACTTC. Amino acids: CASSLDDLRTGRNEQYF. The chain links TRBV11-2 to TRBJ2-7; TRBD1 aligns across 8 bases. The germline gives CDR1 SGHAT, CDR2 FQNNGV. The CDR3 is 17 amino acids. Trimming at V came to 0 bases and at J to 5 bases, leaving 12 bases not matched to a gene.

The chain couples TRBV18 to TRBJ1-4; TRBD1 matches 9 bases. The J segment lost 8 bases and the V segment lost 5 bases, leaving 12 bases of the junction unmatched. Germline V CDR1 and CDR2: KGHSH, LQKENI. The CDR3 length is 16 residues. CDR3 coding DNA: TGTGCCAGCTCAGCTACCGGGACAGGGTTTGAGGAAAAACTGTTTTTT. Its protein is CASSATGTGFEEKLFF.

DNA of the CDR3: TGCGCCAGCAGGGCCGGAAACACCATATATTTT. Its protein product is CASRAGNTIYF. The chain carries TRBV10-2 and TRBJ1-3, with unresolved D. The V end lost 6 bases, the J end lost 4 bases, and 4 bases lay between the germline ends. The CDR3 sequence is 11 residues long. CDR1 and CDR2 from the germline V gene are WSHSY and SAAADI.

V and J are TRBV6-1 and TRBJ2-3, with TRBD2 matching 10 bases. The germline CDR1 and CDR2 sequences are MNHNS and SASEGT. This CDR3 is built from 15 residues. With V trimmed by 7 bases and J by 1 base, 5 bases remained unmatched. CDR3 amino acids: CASMTGTSGTDTQYF. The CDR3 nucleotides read TGTGCCAGCATGACCGGGACTAGCGGCACAGATACGCAGTATTTT.

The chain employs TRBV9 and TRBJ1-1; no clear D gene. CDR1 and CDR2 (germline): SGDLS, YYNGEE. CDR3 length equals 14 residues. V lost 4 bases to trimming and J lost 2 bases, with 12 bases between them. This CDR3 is CASSPRGFNTEAFF. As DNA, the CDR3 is TGTGCCAGCAGCCCTAGAGGGTTCAACACTGAAGCTTTCTTT.

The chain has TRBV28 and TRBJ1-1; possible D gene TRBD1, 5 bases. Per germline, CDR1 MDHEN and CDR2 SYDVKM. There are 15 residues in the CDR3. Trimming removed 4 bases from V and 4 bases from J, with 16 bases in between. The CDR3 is CASSSPRAGVTEAFF. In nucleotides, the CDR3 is TGTGCCAGCAGTTCCCCCCGGGCGGGGGTCACTGAAGCTTTCTTT.

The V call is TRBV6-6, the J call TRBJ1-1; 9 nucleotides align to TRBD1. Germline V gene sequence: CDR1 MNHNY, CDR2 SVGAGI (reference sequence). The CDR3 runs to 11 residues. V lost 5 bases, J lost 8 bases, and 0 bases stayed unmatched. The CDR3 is CASSGTGEAFF. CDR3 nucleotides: TGTGCCAGCAGTGGGACAGGGGAAGCTTTCTTT.

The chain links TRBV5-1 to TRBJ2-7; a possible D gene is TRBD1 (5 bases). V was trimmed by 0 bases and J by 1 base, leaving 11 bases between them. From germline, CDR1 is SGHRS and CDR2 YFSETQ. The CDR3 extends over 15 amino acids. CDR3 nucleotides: TGCGCCAGCAGCTTGGGGTACCAGGGATCCTACGAGCAGTACTTC. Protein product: CASSLGYQGSYEQYF.

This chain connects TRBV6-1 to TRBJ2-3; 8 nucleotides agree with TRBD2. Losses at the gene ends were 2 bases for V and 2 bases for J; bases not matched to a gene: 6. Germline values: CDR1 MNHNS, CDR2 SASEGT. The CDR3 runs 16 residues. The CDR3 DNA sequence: TGTGCCAGCAGTGAATTCGGGACTAGTATCACAGATACGCAGTATTTT. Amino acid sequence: CASSEFGTSITDTQYF.

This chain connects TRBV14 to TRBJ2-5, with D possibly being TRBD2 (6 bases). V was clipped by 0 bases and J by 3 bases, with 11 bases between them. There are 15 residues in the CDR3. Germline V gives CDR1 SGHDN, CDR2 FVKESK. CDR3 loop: CASSQDIRGKETQYF. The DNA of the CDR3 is TGTGCCAGCAGCCAAGATATACGGGGGAAAGAGACCCAGTACTTC. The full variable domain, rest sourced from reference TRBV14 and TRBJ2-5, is EAGVTQFPSHSVIEKGQTVTLRCDPISGHDNLYWYRRVMGKEIKFLLHFVKESKQDESGMPNNRFLAERTGGTYSTLKVQPAELEDSGVYFCASSQDIRGKETQYFGPGTRLLVL.

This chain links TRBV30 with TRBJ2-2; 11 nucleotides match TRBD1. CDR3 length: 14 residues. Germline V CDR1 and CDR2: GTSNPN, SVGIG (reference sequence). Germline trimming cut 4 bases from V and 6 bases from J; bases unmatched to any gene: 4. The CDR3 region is CAWTPGQGAGELFF. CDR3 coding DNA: TGTGCCTGGACCCCGGGACAGGGGGCCGGGGAGCTGTTTTTT.

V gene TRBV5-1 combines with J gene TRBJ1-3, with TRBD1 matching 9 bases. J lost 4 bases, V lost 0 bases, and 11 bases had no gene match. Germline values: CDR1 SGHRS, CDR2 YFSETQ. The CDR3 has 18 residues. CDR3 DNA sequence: TGCGCCAGCAGCTTGGGAAACTCCGGGACAGGGTACGGAAACACCATATATTTT. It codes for CASSLGNSGTGYGNTIYF.

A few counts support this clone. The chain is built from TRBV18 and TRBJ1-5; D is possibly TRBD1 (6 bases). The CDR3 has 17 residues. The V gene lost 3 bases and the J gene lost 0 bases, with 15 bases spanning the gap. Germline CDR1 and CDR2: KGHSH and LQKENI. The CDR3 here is CASSPNREGDSNQPQHF. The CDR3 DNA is TGTGCCAGCTCACCTAACAGGGAAGGGGATAGCAATCAGCCCCAGCATTTT.

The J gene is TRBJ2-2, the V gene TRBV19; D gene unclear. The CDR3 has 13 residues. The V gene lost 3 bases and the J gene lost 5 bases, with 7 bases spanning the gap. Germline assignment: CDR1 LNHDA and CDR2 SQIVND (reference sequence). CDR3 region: CASSIGPTGELFF. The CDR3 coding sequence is TGTGCCAGTAGTATCGGTCCGACCGGGGAGCTGTTTTTT.

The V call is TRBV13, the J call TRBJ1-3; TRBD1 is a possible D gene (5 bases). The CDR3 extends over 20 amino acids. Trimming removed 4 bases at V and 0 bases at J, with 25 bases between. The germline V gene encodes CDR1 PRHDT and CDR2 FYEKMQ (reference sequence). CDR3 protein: CASSSSRGTQGPFSGNTIYF. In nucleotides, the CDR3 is TGTGCCAGCAGCTCTAGCCGGGGGACTCAAGGCCCCTTCTCTGGAAACACCATATATTTT.

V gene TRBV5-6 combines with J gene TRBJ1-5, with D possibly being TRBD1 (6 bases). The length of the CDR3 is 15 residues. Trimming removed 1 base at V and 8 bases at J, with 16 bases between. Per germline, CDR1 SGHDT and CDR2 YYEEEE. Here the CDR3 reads CASSLRGGLWEPQHF. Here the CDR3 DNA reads TGTGCCAGCAGCTTGAGGGGGGGGCTTTGGGAGCCCCAGCATTTT.

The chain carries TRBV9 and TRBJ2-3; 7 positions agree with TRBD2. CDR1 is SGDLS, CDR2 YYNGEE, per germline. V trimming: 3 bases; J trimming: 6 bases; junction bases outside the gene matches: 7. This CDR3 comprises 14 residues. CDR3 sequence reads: CASSANWGGDTQYF. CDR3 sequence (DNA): TGTGCCAGCAGCGCCAACTGGGGGGGGGATACGCAGTATTTT.